This TCR beta chain stems from a study of T cells after yellow fever vaccination. Whole-study results and caveats: Few clonotypes appeared in both CD4 and CD8 compartments.

TCRdb used MiXCR to reprocess the 5' RACE reads, holding one entry per CDR3 protein. The table has around 110,000 distinct CDR3 sequences, approximately 8.4% seen once. This clonotype was found many times. Its antigen is still unknown. The V end lost 3 bases, the J end lost 14 bases, and 21 bases lay between the germline ends. This CDR3 contains 14 residues. Germline V CDR1 and CDR2: SGHAT, FQNNGV. Sequencing was performed on CD8+ T cells sorted from PBMCs, taken 45 days after the yellow fever booster vaccination. This chain connects TRBV11-2 to TRBJ2-3; D may be TRBD2 (5 bases). The TCR sequence derives from a man aged 25 to 40 who received the YFV17D yellow fever vaccine. CDR3: CASSFKASPKDGYF. CDR3 bases: TGTGCCAGCAGCTTTAAGGCTAGCCCTAAAGATGGGTATTTT.